This T cell receptor (beta chain) was captured in a study of blood T cell repertoires in COVID-19. On the study more broadly: Italy, Spain and the United States were the sources of the convalescent and acute COVID-19 samples. PBMCs, B-cell-depleted T cells, or T cells were the source of the cDNA or gDNA that made up the material.

CDR1 SNHLY and CDR2 FYNNEI come from the germline V gene. CDR3 length: 15 residues. V lost 6 bases and J 2 bases, leaving 14 bases between the germline ends. In the original analysis: Researchers report that nucleated cell counts were estimated from reference gene primer amplification. Method: immunoSEQ multiplex PCR; TCRdb's copy keeps in-frame clones and lacks some. V and J calls and clone size are as listed in that table; D and trimming were resolved from the DNA. This sample has over 150,000 clones, with around 90% found just once. Seattle patient enrollment occurred during active infection, with longitudinal follow-up thereafter.

Sample: peripheral blood. This chain connects TRBV2 to TRBJ2-1; D gene ambiguous. The sequence derives from a man aged 60 to 75 with COVID-19, enrolled during active disease. The CDR3 DNA follows: TGTGCCAGCAGGAAAACAGACGGAACCTACAATGAGCAGTTCTTC. Its translation: CASRKTDGTYNEQFF.